Given below is one TCR beta chain in context. In the study's own analysis: Amplifying reference gene primers gave estimates of nucleated cell counts. TCRdb keeps only in-frame clones here, not all; method: immunoSEQ multiplex PCR. V and J calls and clone size are as listed in that table; D and trimming were resolved from the DNA. The repertoire includes fewer than 65,000 clones, approximately 83% of them detected once, and roughly 10% sits in the top ten. The data originate from a study of blood T cell repertoires in COVID-19. The sequenced sample consisted of peripheral blood. The TCR was taken from a man between 25 and 39 years old with COVID-19, enrolled during active disease.

Here the CDR3 reads CAWRELGAGEAFF. CDR3 nucleotide sequence: TGTGCCTGGAGGGAACTGGGTGCGGGTGAAGCTTTCTTT. V usage is TRBV30 and J usage is TRBJ1-1; D is ambiguous. The V end lost 3 bases, the J end lost 7 bases, and 15 bases lay between the germline ends. CDR3 length: 13 amino acids. Germline lookup yields CDR1 GTSNPN and CDR2 SVGIG (reference sequence).